Listed here are 26 T cell receptor beta chains from one sample, sequenced in a study of cytomegalovirus exposure and HLA in healthy donors. 13 Jbeta primers and 60 Vbeta primers were used for the PCR. The method was immunoSEQ multiplex PCR; TCRdb's version includes in-frame clones alone and lacks a portion of them. The sample consists of 45,000 to 65,000 clones, less than 75% of them appearing once. Sequencing was done on a sample of PBMCs. The receptor source for this set is a woman aged 45-65 years in good health and CMV-seropositive.

The chain is built from TRBV2 and TRBJ2-3; 11 bases fit TRBD2. J lost 4 bases, V lost 4 bases, and 7 bases had no gene match. Germline assignment: CDR1 SNHLY and CDR2 FYNNEI. The CDR3 contains 16 residues. The CDR3: CASSGGSGGGSDTQYF. The CDR3 DNA sequence: TGTGCCAGCAGTGGAGGTAGCGGGGGGGGGTCAGATACGCAGTATTTT.

Only a few counts were recorded for this clone. The chain uses TRBV2 and TRBJ2-7; D is perhaps TRBD2 (6 bases). The V gene lost 2 bases and the J gene lost 0 bases, with 17 bases spanning the gap. CDR1 and CDR2 from the germline V gene are SNHLY and FYNNEI. This CDR3 is built from 17 residues. CDR3 protein: CASSESTSGWNSYEQYF. In DNA form, the CDR3 reads TGTGCCAGCAGTGAAAGTACCAGCGGGTGGAACTCCTACGAGCAGTACTTC.

The rearrangement uses TRBV7-2 and TRBJ2-4; D is possibly TRBD1 (6 bases). Germline loops: CDR1 SGHTA, CDR2 FQGNSA. V was trimmed by 4 bases and J by 9 bases, leaving 16 bases between them. This CDR3 has 14 amino acids. CDR3 sequence reads: CASSSTNRAGIQYF. In DNA, the CDR3 is TGTGCCAGCAGCTCGACAAACAGGGCGGGCATTCAGTACTTC.

This chain joins TRBV28 and TRBJ2-2; D unresolved. This CDR3 has 15 residues. Germline loops: CDR1 MDHEN, CDR2 SYDVKM. V was pared by 6 bases and J by 0 bases, with 11 bases between. The DNA for the CDR3 is TGTGCCAGCAGCTACTACCCCGCGAACACCGGGGAGCTGTTTTTT. Translated: CASSYYPANTGELFF.

The genes are TRBV5-4 and TRBJ2-6, with 7 bases identical to TRBD1. Germline V gives CDR1 SGHNT, CDR2 YYREEE (reference sequence). The CDR3 runs to 16 residues. V shed 4 bases, J shed 4 bases, and the junction held 8 bases outside the gene matches. The CDR3 DNA reads as TGTGCCAGCAGCCGGGACAGATACCTAGGGGCCAACGTCCTGACTTTC. Its protein product is CASSRDRYLGANVLTF.

V gene TRBV30 combines with J gene TRBJ2-1; D is possibly TRBD2 (5 bases). Trimming removed 2 bases at V and 6 bases at J, with 14 bases between. The CDR3 covers 14 residues. CDR1 GTSNPN and CDR2 SVGIG come from the germline V gene (reference sequence). This CDR3 reads CAWSPRASFNEQFF. For the CDR3, the DNA is TGTGCCTGGAGTCCCCGGGCTAGCTTCAATGAGCAGTTCTTC.

The V call is TRBV28, the J call TRBJ1-2, with 7 bases that match TRBD1. The trim removed 7 bases at V and 13 bases at J, leaving 9 bases unmatched. CDR1 MDHEN and CDR2 SYDVKM come from the germline V gene. The CDR3 sequence is 11 residues long. The DNA of the CDR3 is TGTGCCAGCACGACAGGGTTCAGATGCACCTTC. Translation gives CASTTGFRCTF.

This clone was seen only a few times. The J gene is TRBJ2-3, the V gene TRBV18; D is unclear. V lost 3 bases and J lost 2, with 12 bases in between. Germline CDR1 is KGHSH and CDR2 is LQKENI. The CDR3 has 15 residues. The CDR3 spells CASSPVQITTDTQYF. DNA of the CDR3: TGTGCCAGCTCACCGGTACAGATCACCACAGATACGCAGTATTTT.

This clone was counted between two and nine times. The V and J genes are TRBV5-1 and TRBJ1-1; TRBD1 might be the D (6 bases). V shed 4 bases and J shed 4 bases, with 8 bases lying between them. The CDR3 sequence is 12 residues long. Per germline, CDR1 SGHRS and CDR2 YFSETQ. CDR3 loop: CASSQQGTEAFF. DNA for the CDR3: TGCGCCAGCAGCCAACAGGGCACTGAAGCTTTCTTT. The entire variable domain, with the rest obtained from reference TRBV5-1 and TRBJ1-1, is as follows: KAGVTQTPRYLIKTRGQQVTLSCSPISGHRSVSWYQQTPGQGLQFLFEYFSETQRNKGNFPGRFSGRQFSNSRSEMNVSTLELGDSALYLCASSQQGTEAFFGQGTRLTVV.

The chain is built from TRBV27 and TRBJ2-3, with D possibly matching TRBD2 (6 bases). The CDR3 runs 13 residues. From germline, CDR1 is MNHEY and CDR2 SMNVEV (reference sequence). Between the trimmed V and J ends, which lost 7 bases and 6 bases, there was a span of 14 bases. The DNA of the CDR3 is TGTGCCAGCAAACGAGCGGGTACGGATACGCAGTATTTT. Residues: CASKRAGTDTQYF.

The chain joins TRBV6-6 to TRBJ2-7; 10 bases match TRBD2. Germline trimming cut 5 bases from V and 1 base from J; bases unmatched to any gene: 5. CDR1 and CDR2 (germline): MNHNY, SVGAGI (reference sequence). The CDR3 length is 15 residues. The CDR3 protein is CASSPERGGSYEQYF. The CDR3 region has the DNA TGTGCCAGCAGTCCTGAGCGGGGGGGATCCTACGAGCAGTACTTC.

The chain joins TRBV7-9 to TRBJ1-1; D gene ambiguous. Germline-derived CDR1 and CDR2 are SEHNR and FQNEAQ (reference sequence). The V end was cut by 1 base, the J end by 6 bases, with 15 bases between. This CDR3 comprises 15 residues. CDR3 amino acids: CASSLGNRWRSEAFF. As DNA, the CDR3 is TGTGCCAGCAGCTTAGGGAACCGGTGGAGGTCTGAAGCTTTCTTT.

J is TRBJ1-2 and V is TRBV29-1; 9 bases map to TRBD1. Germline lookup yields CDR1 SQVTM and CDR2 ANQGSEA. The CDR3 totals 13 residues. With V trimmed by 7 bases and J by 6 bases, 9 bases remained unmatched. The CDR3, as DNA: TGCAGCGGCCTGGACAGGGGATTGGATGGCTACACCTTC. This gives the protein CSGLDRGLDGYTF.

This clone came up a few times. This chain joins TRBV5-1 and TRBJ2-3; 7 nucleotides line up with TRBD2. Germline loops: CDR1 SGHRS, CDR2 YFSETQ. The ends lost 7 bases at V and 0 bases at J; junction bases unmatched: 5. The CDR3 contains 14 residues. The DNA of the CDR3 is TGCGCCAGCGGAAGCGGGGACAGCACAGATACGCAGTATTTT. Translating it yields CASGSGDSTDTQYF.

The J gene is TRBJ2-7, the V gene TRBV7-3; 7 positions match TRBD2. This CDR3 has 14 residues. After removal of 5 bases from V and 6 bases from J, the junction contained 10 bases not matched to a gene. Per the germline V gene, CDR1 is SGHTA and CDR2 is FQGTGA. CDR3 amino acids: CASSPFGGSSEQYF. DNA for the CDR3: TGTGCCAGCAGCCCCTTCGGCGGGAGCTCCGAGCAGTACTTC.

The rearrangement uses TRBV4-1 and TRBJ2-2, with D perhaps matching TRBD2 (5 bases). The CDR3 totals 16 residues. Germline V gene sequence: CDR1 MGHRA, CDR2 YSYEKL. Trimming removed 1 base at V and 6 bases at J, with 15 bases between. The CDR3 region is CASSQAPTGWAGELFF. CDR3 in DNA: TGCGCCAGCAGCCAAGCCCCCACGGGGTGGGCCGGGGAGCTGTTTTTT.

CDR3: CASSPQGYNEQFF. DNA for the CDR3: TGTGCCAGCAGCCCTCAGGGTTACAATGAGCAGTTCTTC. V usage is TRBV7-9 and J usage is TRBJ2-1; D may be TRBD1 (5 bases). This CDR3 contains 13 residues. V lost 5 bases, J lost 4 bases, and 9 bases lay in between. Germline V gene lookup returns CDR1 SEHNR and CDR2 FQNEAQ (reference sequence).

This chain connects TRBV4-3 to TRBJ1-2, with 7 bases fitting TRBD1. Trimming took 0 bases from V and 3 from J; bases not matched to a gene: 4. The CDR3 consists of 15 residues. The V gene's germline CDR1 is LGHNA and CDR2 YSLEER. The CDR3 bases are TGCGCCAGCAGCCAAGAACAGGGGCCCCACTATGGCTACACCTTC. It is translated as CASSQEQGPHYGYTF.

The CDR3 nucleotides read TGTGCCAGTAGTCCACGGAAAGGCACAGGGTGGTCTGGAAACACCATATATTTT. Its translation is CASSPRKGTGWSGNTIYF. The chain couples TRBV19 to TRBJ1-3, with D maybe TRBD1 (6 bases). V shed 5 bases and J shed 1 base, with 21 bases lying between them. CDR3 length: 18 amino acids. Germline values: CDR1 LNHDA, CDR2 SQIVND (reference sequence).

The chain couples TRBV19 to TRBJ2-7; D not resolved. V was clipped by 5 bases and J by 3 bases, with 5 bases between them. Per germline, CDR1 LNHDA and CDR2 SQIVND (reference sequence). The CDR3 is made up of 11 amino acids. CDR3 nucleotide sequence: TGTGCCAGTAGTTCCCGCTACGAGCAGTACTTC. Translated: CASSSRYEQYF.

Here the CDR3 DNA reads TGCGCCAGTTACAGGGGCGGGGACACCGGGGAGCTGTTTTTT. Protein: CASYRGGDTGELFF. This chain connects TRBV10-1 to TRBJ2-2; possible D gene TRBD1, 7 bases. V was shortened by 9 bases and J by 3 bases, with 14 bases between the two germline ends. The germline CDR1 and CDR2 sequences are WNHNN and SYGVQD (reference sequence). This CDR3 is 14 amino acids long.

This sequence joins TRBV30 and TRBJ1-2; D call uncertain. The CDR3 consists of 10 residues. Trimming removed 2 bases from V and 11 bases from J, with 9 bases in between. Germline V gene lookup returns CDR1 GTSNPN and CDR2 SVGIG (reference sequence). The CDR3 is CAWSKTGYTF. The CDR3 nucleotides are TGTGCCTGGAGTAAGACGGGATACACCTTC.

The J gene is TRBJ2-7, the V gene TRBV28, with a possible D match to TRBD2 (6 bases). CDR3 size: 16 residues. Germline V lookup: CDR1 MDHEN, CDR2 SYDVKM. V was shortened by 0 bases and J by 7 bases, with 19 bases between the two germline ends. This CDR3 is CASSLWTSPGVGEQYF. The CDR3 nucleotides read TGTGCCAGCAGTTTATGGACTAGTCCTGGAGTGGGTGAGCAGTACTTC.

The CDR3 here is CASSPDRLNTGELFF. The CDR3, as DNA: TGTGCCAGCAGCCCCGACAGGCTGAACACCGGGGAGCTGTTTTTT. The rearrangement uses TRBV7-2 and TRBJ2-2, with D possibly matching TRBD1 (6 bases). The CDR3 length is 15 residues. Germline V gene sequence: CDR1 SGHTA, CDR2 FQGNSA. Deletions cut 5 bases from V and 1 base from J, with 11 bases between.

Written as DNA, the CDR3 is TGTGCCAGCAGCTTGGGCAGTGTGAACACTGAAGCTTTCTTT. This gives the protein CASSLGSVNTEAFF. The chain uses TRBV5-6 and TRBJ1-1; no reliable D call. This CDR3 spans 14 amino acids. Trimming cost V 0 bases and J 0 bases, with 6 bases left between them. Germline-derived CDR1 and CDR2 are SGHDT and YYEEEE. Full variable domain (remainder filled in from reference TRBV5-6 and TRBJ1-1): DAGVTQSPTHLIKTRGQQVTLRCSPKSGHDTVSWYQQALGQGPQFIFQYYEEEERQRGNFPDRFSGHQFPNYSSELNVNALLLGDSALYLCASSLGSVNTEAFFGQGTRLTVV.

The genes are TRBV27 and TRBJ1-2; 7 positions agree with TRBD1. The CDR3 is 13 amino acids. Germline assignment: CDR1 MNHEY and CDR2 SMNVEV (reference sequence). Trimming at V came to 2 bases and at J to 7 bases, leaving 4 bases not matched to a gene. CDR3 nucleotides: TGTGCCAGCAGTTTAGGGGCAGGGGGTGGCTACACCTTC. Translated, it gives CASSLGAGGGYTF.